Below are 32 T cell receptor beta chains sequenced from a single sample in a study of cytomegalovirus exposure and HLA in healthy donors. This table comes from immunoSEQ multiplex PCR, and its TCRdb copy is limited to in-frame clones, with some not included. The table lists about 160,000 clones, about 86% of them singletons. Sequences were obtained from PBMCs. The receptors here all came from a woman in her late teens or twenties in good health and CMV-seronegative.

The rearrangement uses TRBV6-5 and TRBJ2-7; D gene unclear. Germline V lookup: CDR1 MNHEY, CDR2 SVGAGI. Trimming took off 6 bases at V and 2 bases at J, with 14 bases between the two ends. This CDR3 is built from 14 residues. In DNA, the CDR3 is TGTGCCAGCAGCCGAGTCGACGGAGCCTACGAGCAGTACTTC. Translation gives CASSRVDGAYEQYF.

The V call is TRBV10-1, the J call TRBJ2-1; 10 bases are shared with TRBD2. CDR1 and CDR2 from the germline V gene are WNHNN and SYGVQD (reference sequence). Trimming at V came to 3 bases and at J to 4 bases, leaving 9 bases not matched to a gene. The CDR3 contains 17 residues. The CDR3 DNA sequence: TGCGCCAGCAGTGACCCCTTAAGCGGGAGGGGTTACAATGAGCAGTTCTTC. Translation: CASSDPLSGRGYNEQFF.

The chain recombines TRBV10-3 with TRBJ2-1; 7 nucleotides line up with TRBD1. Germline CDR1 reads ENHRY; CDR2 reads SYGVKD. The CDR3 totals 15 residues. The J segment lost 6 bases and the V segment lost 5 bases, leaving 10 bases of the junction unmatched. This CDR3 reads CAISSVTGQSNEQFF. The DNA for the CDR3 is TGTGCCATCAGTTCTGTGACAGGGCAAAGCAATGAGCAGTTCTTC.

The V and J genes are TRBV18 and TRBJ1-1; tentative D call: TRBD1 (5 bases). Per germline, CDR1 KGHSH and CDR2 LQKENI. There are 13 residues in the CDR3. Trimming removed 2 bases at V and 5 bases at J, with 9 bases between. The CDR3 is CASSPIGDTEAFF. The CDR3 DNA follows: TGTGCCAGCTCACCAATAGGGGATACTGAAGCTTTCTTT. Full variable domain (rest looked up from reference TRBV18 and TRBJ1-1): NAGVMQNPRHLVRRRGQEARLRCSPMKGHSHVYWYRQLPEEGLKFMVYLQKENIIDESGMPKERFSAEFPKEGPSILRIQQVVRGDSAAYFCASSPIGDTEAFFGQGTRLTVV.

V is TRBV27 and J is TRBJ1-1, with D maybe TRBD1 (6 bases). There are 14 residues in the CDR3. CDR1 MNHEY and CDR2 SMNVEV come from the germline V gene (reference sequence). Trimming removed 3 bases at V and 8 bases at J, with 16 bases between. Written as DNA, the CDR3 is TGTGCCAGCAGTTTGTCAGGGGCGCAGAAGGAAGCTTTCTTT. This translates into CASSLSGAQKEAFF.

The chain couples TRBV7-3 to TRBJ1-1; D unresolved. The CDR3 runs to 15 residues. Germline V gene data show CDR1 as SGHTA and CDR2 as FQGTGA. V shed 5 bases and J shed 5 bases, with 18 bases lying between them. The CDR3 region has the DNA TGTGCCAGCAGCCCCGGGTTGCCCGGGGTGACTGAAGCTTTCTTT. It encodes CASSPGLPGVTEAFF.

This chain's CDR3 is CASSRNPRPSSYNSPLHF. CDR3 bases: TGTGCCAGCTCACGAAACCCTAGACCGAGCTCCTATAATTCACCCCTCCACTTT. The chain has TRBV18 and TRBJ1-6; no reliable D call. The germline V gene encodes CDR1 KGHSH and CDR2 LQKENI. Trimming took 4 bases from V and 0 from J, leaving 16 bases between them. The CDR3 is 18 residues long.

The CDR3, as DNA: TGTGCCAGCAGCTTAGTAAACGGGGAGTTCTCCTACAATGAGCAGTTCTTC. This encodes CASSLVNGEFSYNEQFF. This chain joins TRBV7-6 and TRBJ2-1, with a weak D call TRBD2 (5 bases). The germline V gene encodes CDR1 SGHVS and CDR2 FNYEAQ. This CDR3 region has 17 residues. V lost 1 base and J 0 bases, leaving 13 bases between the germline ends.

V gene TRBV9 combines with J gene TRBJ2-5, with D possibly TRBD1 on 6 matching bases. V lost 1 base to trimming and J lost 5 bases, with 9 bases between them. Germline CDR1 is SGDLS and CDR2 is YYNGEE. This CDR3 is 13 amino acids long. DNA for the CDR3: TGTGCCAGCAGCGTAAGGGGGTCCGAGACCCAGTACTTC. This gives the protein CASSVRGSETQYF.

The rearrangement uses TRBV19 and TRBJ2-7, with a tentative D call TRBD1 (6 bases). Per the germline V gene, CDR1 is LNHDA and CDR2 is SQIVND (reference sequence). The V gene lost 9 bases and the J gene lost 9 bases, with 24 bases spanning the gap. CDR3 length: 14 residues. The CDR3 loop reads CASSHDRPEVGQYF. The CDR3 DNA follows: TGTGCCAGCTCGCACGACAGGCCGGAGGTCGGGCAGTACTTC.

This chain links TRBV6-1 with TRBJ1-5; TRBD1 matches 7 bases. V gave up 0 bases and J gave up 4 bases; unmatched junction bases: 9. The CDR3 runs to 17 residues. CDR1 is MNHNS and CDR2 is SASEGT in the germline V gene. The CDR3: CASSEAGGRGWNQPQHF. The CDR3 coding sequence is TGTGCCAGCAGTGAAGCTGGTGGCAGGGGGTGGAATCAGCCCCAGCATTTT.

The chain employs TRBV20-1 and TRBJ1-4; D is ambiguous. V lost 8 bases and J 12 bases, leaving 16 bases between the germline ends. Germline lookup yields CDR1 DFQATT and CDR2 SNEGSKA (reference sequence). CDR3 length: 11 residues. CDR3 region: CSTGRVGELFF. CDR3 nucleotide sequence: TGCAGTACGGGAAGGGTAGGAGAACTGTTTTTT.

J is TRBJ2-7 and V is TRBV6-5; no clear D. CDR1 and CDR2 from the germline V gene are MNHEY and SVGAGI. This CDR3 has 14 residues. V lost 6 bases and J 2 bases, leaving 14 bases between the germline ends. CDR3 nucleotides: TGTGCCAGCAGGGCGGCGGTTCAGCCCTACGAGCAGTACTTC. It yields the protein CASRAAVQPYEQYF.

The chain recombines TRBV18 with TRBJ2-7; 7 bases fit TRBD1. Germline V gene data show CDR1 as KGHSH and CDR2 as LQKENI. Trimming at V came to 3 bases and at J to 1 base, leaving 3 bases not matched to a gene. This CDR3 contains 14 residues. The CDR3 DNA reads as TGTGCCAGCTCACCGCGACAGGGTTCCTACGAGCAGTACTTC. Its translation is CASSPRQGSYEQYF.

The rearrangement joins TRBV5-6 to TRBJ1-5, with 9 nucleotides matching TRBD1. Per germline, CDR1 SGHDT and CDR2 YYEEEE. The CDR3 covers 15 residues. Losses at the gene ends were 1 base for V and 7 bases for J; bases not matched to a gene: 6. In DNA form, the CDR3 reads TGTGCCAGCAGCTTGTGGGACAGGGTCTTCCAGCCCCAGCATTTT. Encoded protein: CASSLWDRVFQPQHF.

The gene calls are TRBV5-4 and TRBJ2-7; 9 bases align to TRBD1. The V and J ends lost 1 base and 1 base, in that order; junction bases with no gene match: 6. Germline CDR1 reads SGHNT; CDR2 reads YYREEE (reference sequence). The CDR3 consists of 16 residues. CDR3 loop: CASSLTGQGYSYEQYF. As DNA, the CDR3 is TGTGCCAGCAGCTTGACGGGACAGGGATATTCCTACGAGCAGTACTTC. Filled out from reference TRBV5-4 and TRBJ2-7, the complete variable domain reads ETGVTQSPTHLIKTRGQQVTLRCSSQSGHNTVSWYQQALGQGPQFIFQYYREEENGRGNFPPRFSGLQFPNYSSELNVNALELDDSALYLCASSLTGQGYSYEQYFGPGTRLTVT.

The rearrangement links TRBV9 to TRBJ2-1, with 7 bases lining up with TRBD2. The germline CDR1 and CDR2 sequences are SGDLS and YYNGEE. V lost 1 base and J lost 7; bases outside the gene matches: 8. This CDR3 region has 15 residues. CDR3 sequence reads: CASSVMGGSINEQFF. The CDR3 DNA sequence: TGTGCCAGCAGCGTAATGGGGGGGTCTATAAATGAGCAGTTCTTC.

The rearrangement links TRBV4-3 to TRBJ1-1; D may be TRBD1 (6 bases). V was pared by 3 bases and J by 3 bases, with 17 bases between. Germline V gene lookup returns CDR1 LGHNA and CDR2 YSLEER. The CDR3 totals 16 residues. CDR3 bases: TGCGCCAGCAGCCACCATATACCCCCAGGGGACACTGAAGCTTTCTTT. This sequence encodes CASSHHIPPGDTEAFF.

This rearrangement joins TRBV29-1 to TRBJ2-5; 10 bases agree with TRBD2. This CDR3 has 16 residues. CDR1 is SQVTM, CDR2 ANQGSEA, per germline. V was pared by 4 bases and J by 5 bases, with 13 bases of the junction left unmatched. CDR3 in amino acids: CSVVGLAGATYETQYF. The CDR3 DNA reads TGCAGCGTTGTGGGCCTAGCGGGAGCCACCTACGAGACCCAGTACTTC.

The rearrangement links TRBV29-1 to TRBJ1-1; D remains unclear. Germline CDR1 is SQVTM and CDR2 is ANQGSEA. The length of the CDR3 is 11 residues. With 5 bases removed from V and 5 bases from J, the gap between germline ends came to 9 bases. The CDR3 spells CSVPGFTEAFF. The CDR3 DNA follows: TGCAGCGTTCCAGGATTTACTGAAGCTTTCTTT.

The chain links TRBV7-6 to TRBJ1-1; D gene uncertain. This CDR3 comprises 13 residues. V was trimmed by 2 bases and J by 0 bases, leaving 4 bases between them. The germline V gene has CDR1 SGHVS and CDR2 FNYEAQ. The chain's CDR3 is CASSLSMNTEAFF. The CDR3 DNA sequence: TGTGCCAGCAGCTTAAGCATGAACACTGAAGCTTTCTTT.

Only a few counts were recorded for this clone. The CDR3 loop reads CASNRLAGDTDTQYF. As DNA, the CDR3 is TGTGCCAGCAATCGACTAGCGGGAGACACAGATACGCAGTATTTT. The chain carries TRBV4-2 and TRBJ2-3; 12 positions agree with TRBD2. The V and J ends lost 7 bases and 2 bases, in that order; junction bases with no gene match: 4. The CDR3 loop spans 15 amino acids. In germline, CDR1 is LGHNA, CDR2 YNFKEQ.

The CDR3 loop is CASSQQRQGQNIQYF. CDR3 bases: TGCGCCAGCAGCCAACAGCGACAGGGCCAAAACATTCAGTACTTC. This sequence joins TRBV4-3 and TRBJ2-4; TRBD1 matches at 7 bases. In germline, CDR1 is LGHNA, CDR2 YSLEER. The CDR3 spans 15 residues. Trimming removed 2 bases from V and 5 bases from J; junction bases left unmatched: 6.

The chain employs TRBV27 and TRBJ2-1; 9 bases are a match to TRBD1. CDR1 and CDR2 from the germline V gene are MNHEY and SMNVEV (reference sequence). The V and J ends lost 9 bases and 8 bases, in that order; junction bases with no gene match: 8. This CDR3 is built from 13 residues. CDR3 sequence (DNA): TGTGCCAGTGGGACAGGGCTATGGGATGAGCAGTTCTTC. Its protein is CASGTGLWDEQFF.

The chain uses TRBV27 and TRBJ2-1; D is perhaps TRBD2 (6 bases). The V gene lost 2 bases and the J gene lost 2 bases, with 10 bases spanning the gap. The CDR3 is 15 amino acids. The V gene's germline CDR1 is MNHEY and CDR2 SMNVEV (reference sequence). CDR3 coding DNA: TGTGCCAGCAGTTTAGCCGGGAGCCCCTACAATGAGCAGTTCTTC. Protein: CASSLAGSPYNEQFF.

This clone has only one observation. The V and J genes are TRBV7-8 and TRBJ1-2; D is undetermined. V lost 5 bases and J 4 bases, leaving 17 bases between the germline ends. The CDR3 spans 15 residues. CDR1 SGHVS and CDR2 FQNEAQ come from the germline V gene. CDR3 loop: CASSPRSVRSYGYTF. In DNA form, the CDR3 reads TGTGCCAGCAGCCCTCGGTCCGTCAGGTCCTATGGCTACACCTTC.

This clone is a singleton in its sample. V and J are TRBV6-5 and TRBJ2-2; D unresolved. This CDR3 contains 16 residues. CDR1 is MNHEY, CDR2 SVGAGI, per germline. V was clipped by 0 bases and J by 1 base, with 9 bases between them. The CDR3: CASSYSVGRNTGELFF. The CDR3 DNA is TGTGCCAGCAGTTACTCGGTGGGCCGGAACACCGGGGAGCTGTTTTTT.

The chain links TRBV11-2 to TRBJ2-7; 9 bases map to TRBD2. The junction had 3 bases not matched to a gene; V was cut back by 3 bases and J by 3 bases. This CDR3 comprises 14 residues. The germline CDR1 and CDR2 sequences are SGHAT and FQNNGV. This CDR3 reads CASSFHSGSYEQYF. Here the CDR3 DNA reads TGTGCCAGCAGCTTTCATAGCGGGAGCTACGAGCAGTACTTC.

DNA of the CDR3: TGCAGCGTTGAACTATTCACAGGGGGCTCGAGTGGCTACACCTTC. Amino acids: CSVELFTGGSSGYTF. This chain joins TRBV29-1 and TRBJ1-2, with TRBD1 matching 9 bases. The CDR3 covers 15 residues. Germline values: CDR1 SQVTM, CDR2 ANQGSEA. V lost 2 bases, J lost 7 bases, and 11 bases stayed unmatched.

The chain has TRBV30 and TRBJ2-6; D is possibly TRBD2 (6 bases). Germline CDR1 reads GTSNPN; CDR2 reads SVGIG (reference sequence). V lost 4 bases to trimming and J lost 1 base, with 11 bases between them. CDR3 length equals 15 residues. The CDR3 DNA sequence: TGTGCCTGGATGAAACGGGAGTCTGGGGCCAACGTCCTGACTTTC. It is translated as CAWMKRESGANVLTF.

The CDR3 DNA sequence: TGTGCCAGCAGCTTAAGGGACAGGGGAGGCCACGAGCAGTACTTC. Residues: CASSLRDRGGHEQYF. V usage is TRBV13 and J usage is TRBJ2-7; 10 bases agree with TRBD1. The CDR3 extends over 15 amino acids. CDR1 is PRHDT and CDR2 is FYEKMQ in the germline V gene (reference sequence). The ends lost 2 bases at V and 5 bases at J; junction bases unmatched: 6.

CDR3 DNA: TGTGCCAGCAGCACTCTTAACGGGGGCTACACCTTC. This translates into CASSTLNGGYTF. J is TRBJ1-2 and V is TRBV27; D gene ambiguous. Germline loops: CDR1 MNHEY, CDR2 SMNVEV (reference sequence). The CDR3 is 12 amino acids. Between the trimmed V and J ends, which lost 6 bases and 8 bases, there was a span of 13 bases.